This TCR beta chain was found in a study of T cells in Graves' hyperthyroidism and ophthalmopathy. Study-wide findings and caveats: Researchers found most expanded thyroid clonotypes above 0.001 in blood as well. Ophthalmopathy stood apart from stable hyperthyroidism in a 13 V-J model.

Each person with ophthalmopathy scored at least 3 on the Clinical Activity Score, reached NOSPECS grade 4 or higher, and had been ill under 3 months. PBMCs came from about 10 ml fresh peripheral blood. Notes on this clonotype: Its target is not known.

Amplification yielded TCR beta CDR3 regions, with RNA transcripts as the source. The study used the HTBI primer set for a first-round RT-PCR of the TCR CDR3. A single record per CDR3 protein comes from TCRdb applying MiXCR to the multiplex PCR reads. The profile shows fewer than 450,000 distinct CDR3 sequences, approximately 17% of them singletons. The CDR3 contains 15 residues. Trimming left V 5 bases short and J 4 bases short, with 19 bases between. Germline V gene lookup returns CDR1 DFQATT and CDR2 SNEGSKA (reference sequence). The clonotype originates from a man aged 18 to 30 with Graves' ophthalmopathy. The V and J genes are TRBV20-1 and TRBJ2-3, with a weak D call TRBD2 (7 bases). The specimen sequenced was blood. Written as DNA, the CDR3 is TGCAGTGCTCCCCCCGGGGCGGGGGCCCCAGATACGCAGTATTTT. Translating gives CSAPPGAGAPDTQYF.